This T cell receptor (beta chain) appears in the sequencing data of a study of metastatic and nonmetastatic thyroid tumors. About the research overall: Malignant thyroid and benign thyroid patients provided blood and tumor or nodule tissue whose repertoires were compared.

No treatment of any kind had been given to any patient before thyroid surgery. Trimming took 5 bases from V and 1 from J; bases not matched to a gene: 0. This CDR3 region has 13 residues. Germline V gene sequence: CDR1 DFQATT, CDR2 SNEGSKA (reference sequence). Study observations and caveats: Benign nodules reportedly had significantly lower TCR beta diversity than malignant thyroid tumors in blood and tumor.

This clone was found many times. As yet, its antigen is unknown. Authors' data handling: A papillary thyroid cancer distant-metastasis classifier was built from CDR3 differences across clinicopathological groups. TCRdb re-clonotyped the PCR reads via MiXCR. These V and J calls rely on TCRdb rather than the paper's analysis. The sample includes tens of thousands of clones, 26% of them seen just once. Sequenced input: blood. This TCR derives from a female donor with papillary thyroid cancer or a benign thyroid nodule (not recorded which). Some clones in this sample may be carry-over from other donors' samples. This chain links TRBV20-1 with TRBJ2-4; 9 positions agree with TRBD1. The CDR3 region has the DNA TGCAGTGCTGGGACAGGGGCCAAAAACATTCAGTACTTC. This gives the protein CSAGTGAKNIQYF.